This T cell receptor beta chain appears in the sequencing data of a study of a mutant IDH1 vaccine in newly diagnosed glioma. This sample's time point: baseline, week 1 (first vaccination visit). Indicated treatment: pre-vaccination baseline after standard-of-care therapy. TCRdb keeps only in-frame clones here, not all; method: immunoSEQ multiplex PCR. This table has about 88,000 clones, more than 65% appearing once. Germline lookup yields CDR1 ENHRY and CDR2 SYGVKD. The CDR3 covers 13 residues. Trimming stripped 9 bases from V and 0 bases from J, with 11 bases between. The chain combines TRBV10-3 with TRBJ1-1; D unclear. The receptor's source is a man in his forties with glioma. Some clones in this sample may be carry-over from other donors' samples. Source: PBMCs, taken from a glioma patient treated with radiotherapy, temozolomide or both. CDR3 in amino acids: CAIRTDLNTEAFF. CDR3 bases: TGTGCCATTCGGACGGATTTGAACACTGAAGCTTTCTTT.